This T cell receptor (beta chain) was observed in a study of blood T cell repertoires in COVID-19. The CDR3 consists of 15 residues. The V segment lost 5 bases and the J segment 2 bases; nucleotides outside the gene matches: 7. Germline assignment: CDR1 SGHKS and CDR2 YYEKEE (reference sequence). Study processing details: The authors estimated nucleated cell counts from reference gene primer amplification. Some clones are missing from TCRdb's copy, which holds only in-frame ones; the method was immunoSEQ multiplex PCR. The V and J calls and clone size are taken from that table; D and trimming were inferred from the DNA. The sample records tens of thousands of clones, 85% to 90% being singletons.

Input material: peripheral blood. The V call is TRBV5-5, the J call TRBJ2-5; 9 nucleotides match TRBD2. The TCR sequence derives from a human donor in a cohort sampled during active COVID-19. This chain's CDR3 is CASSFRTSDQETQYF. DNA for the CDR3: TGTGCCAGCAGTTTTCGGACTAGCGATCAAGAGACCCAGTACTTC. Full variable domain (outside the CDR3, taken from reference TRBV5-5 and TRBJ2-5): DAGVTQSPTHLIKTRGQQVTLRCSPISGHKSVSWYQQVLGQGPQFIFQYYEKEERGRGNFPDRFSARQFPNYSSELNVNALLLGDSALYLCASSFRTSDQETQYFGPGTRLLVL.